This is a list of T cell receptor beta chains from one sample in a study of monozygotic twins with inflammatory bowel disease. Using the 5' RACE reads, TCRdb records one entry per CDR3 protein without DNA. The ten top clones account for 5.3%, within a sample of nearly 45,000 distinct CDR3 sequences. The sample consisted of blood. The receptors were gathered from a human donor with ulcerative colitis or Crohn's disease, or a healthy co-twin of an affected twin (not recorded which). Both conserved end residues are part of each CDR3. Clone size appears in some rows only: once, few, many, or a class for an expanded clone.

j_call: TRBJ2-1; clone_size: NA; v_call: TRBV6-5; cdr3_aa: CASSYYGGFKNEQFF
j_call: TRBJ2-2; clone_size: NA; v_call: TRBV11-2; cdr3_aa: CASSLGGLSTGELFF
j_call: TRBJ2-4; clone_size: NA; v_call: TRBV12-3/TRBV12-4; cdr3_aa: CASSSLSGGLIDIQYF
j_call: TRBJ2-3; clone_size: NA; v_call: TRBV20-1; cdr3_aa: CSARDVSSTDTQYF
j_call: TRBJ2-1; clone_size: NA; v_call: TRBV9; cdr3_aa: CASSVIAGVLNEQFF
j_call: TRBJ1-6; clone_size: NA; v_call: TRBV4-1; cdr3_aa: CASSQLDGDNSPLHF
j_call: TRBJ2-7; clone_size: NA; v_call: TRBV7-2; cdr3_aa: CASLRDRYYEQYF
j_call: TRBJ2-4; clone_size: NA; v_call: TRBV5-1; cdr3_aa: CASSFAGTSDITKNIQYF
j_call: TRBJ2-3; clone_size: NA; v_call: TRBV7-7; cdr3_aa: CASSPRGGDTQYF
j_call: TRBJ1-1; clone_size: NA; v_call: TRBV9; cdr3_aa: CASSARGDGEAFF
j_call: TRBJ1-1; clone_size: NA; v_call: TRBV20-1; cdr3_aa: CSAWDSSITHTEAFF
j_call: TRBJ2-6; clone_size: medium-sized; v_call: TRBV6-4; cdr3_aa: CASSEGVGDGANVLTF
j_call: TRBJ2-1; clone_size: NA; v_call: TRBV2; cdr3_aa: CASSTTNQDPNNEQFF
j_call: TRBJ2-3; clone_size: NA; v_call: TRBV20-1; cdr3_aa: CSARGSRGDLRDVNTDTQYF
j_call: TRBJ2-7; clone_size: NA; v_call: TRBV20-1; cdr3_aa: CSASDRAYEQYF
j_call: TRBJ1-1; clone_size: NA; v_call: TRBV12-3/TRBV12-4; cdr3_aa: CASSPNYRGYTEAFF
j_call: TRBJ2-7; clone_size: NA; v_call: TRBV20-1; cdr3_aa: CSAPKGTSYEQYF
j_call: TRBJ2-7; clone_size: NA; v_call: TRBV27; cdr3_aa: CASSRVAGSSYEQYF
j_call: TRBJ2-3; clone_size: NA; v_call: TRBV20-1; cdr3_aa: CSAGVRELNTDTQYF
j_call: TRBJ2-1; clone_size: NA; v_call: TRBV10-3; cdr3_aa: CAISGGKARGLNEQFF
j_call: TRBJ1-1; clone_size: NA; v_call: TRBV4-3; cdr3_aa: CASSQAPGTGNTEAFF
j_call: TRBJ2-1; clone_size: NA; v_call: TRBV4-3; cdr3_aa: CASSQDREIEQFF
j_call: TRBJ2-2; clone_size: NA; v_call: TRBV5-1; cdr3_aa: CASSLAGVTNTGELFF
j_call: TRBJ2-4; clone_size: NA; v_call: TRBV20-1; cdr3_aa: CSARPRGRLNIQYF
j_call: TRBJ2-4; clone_size: NA; v_call: TRBV5-1; cdr3_aa: CASFDPGQVIVVTKNIQYF
j_call: TRBJ2-6; clone_size: NA; v_call: TRBV29-1; cdr3_aa: CSVSSGANVLTF
j_call: TRBJ2-7; clone_size: NA; v_call: TRBV29-1; cdr3_aa: CSAQGRLAYEQYF
j_call: TRBJ2-2; clone_size: NA; v_call: TRBV11-2; cdr3_aa: CASSALRDLYTGELFF
j_call: TRBJ2-3; clone_size: NA; v_call: TRBV4-1; cdr3_aa: CASSLGPVGVTTDTQYF
j_call: TRBJ1-1; clone_size: NA; v_call: TRBV12-3/TRBV12-4; cdr3_aa: CASSLGSRATEAFF
j_call: TRBJ2-5; clone_size: NA; v_call: TRBV20-1; cdr3_aa: CSADSGARRGTQYF
j_call: TRBJ2-5; clone_size: NA; v_call: TRBV20-1; cdr3_aa: CSARDRKPGQETQYF
j_call: TRBJ1-2; clone_size: NA; v_call: TRBV7-9; cdr3_aa: CASSLDGTGVYGYTF
j_call: TRBJ2-7; clone_size: NA; v_call: TRBV7-2; cdr3_aa: CASRVGGSAPYEQYF
j_call: TRBJ2-1; clone_size: NA; v_call: TRBV20-1; cdr3_aa: CSARATSGRYNEQFF
j_call: TRBJ2-3; clone_size: NA; v_call: TRBV11-2; cdr3_aa: CASSLGLGDTQYF
j_call: TRBJ1-2; clone_size: NA; v_call: TRBV20-1; cdr3_aa: CSAPPGNYGYTF
j_call: TRBJ2-7; clone_size: NA; v_call: TRBV28; cdr3_aa: CASTRGGLPSYEQYF
j_call: TRBJ1-1; clone_size: NA; v_call: TRBV16; cdr3_aa: CASSQLTTSNTEAFF
j_call: TRBJ1-3; clone_size: NA; v_call: TRBV4-2; cdr3_aa: CASRGDRGGNTIYF
j_call: TRBJ2-1; clone_size: NA; v_call: TRBV10-1; cdr3_aa: CASSDSGRHEQFF
j_call: TRBJ2-7; clone_size: NA; v_call: TRBV28; cdr3_aa: CASSLSQGGVREQYF
j_call: TRBJ2-7; clone_size: NA; v_call: TRBV10-3; cdr3_aa: CAISEGRVNTYEQYF
j_call: TRBJ2-7; clone_size: NA; v_call: TRBV28; cdr3_aa: CASRGTGNGGEQYF
j_call: TRBJ1-3; clone_size: NA; v_call: TRBV20-1; cdr3_aa: CSANPLRESGNTIYF
j_call: TRBJ2-5; clone_size: medium-sized; v_call: TRBV18; cdr3_aa: CASSPTTANSWETQYF
j_call: TRBJ1-5; clone_size: NA; v_call: TRBV2; cdr3_aa: CASTGLNQPQHF
j_call: TRBJ1-2; clone_size: NA; v_call: TRBV18; cdr3_aa: CASSPEGDYGYTF